The sequence of this T cell receptor (beta chain) was determined in a study of blood T cell repertoires in COVID-19. Authors' analysis steps: Cell counts per sample came from amplifying reference gene primers. The repertoire was sequenced with immunoSEQ multiplex PCR; TCRdb's copy has only in-frame clones and lacks some. V and J calls and clone size are copied from that table; D and trimming were computed from the DNA. The table has about 270,000 clones, roughly 86% seen once; the top ten hold roughly 8.5%. Germline V gene data show CDR1 as SGDLS and CDR2 as YYNGEE. V was trimmed by 3 bases and J by 5 bases, leaving 11 bases between them. This CDR3 spans 13 amino acids.

The chain links TRBV9 to TRBJ1-1, with D possibly being TRBD1 (5 bases). The origin of this receptor is a man aged 40-55 years with active or convalescent COVID-19. What was sequenced was peripheral blood. The CDR3 sequence: CASSAPGYTEAFF. As DNA, the CDR3 is TGTGCCAGCAGCGCCCCAGGGTATACTGAAGCTTTCTTT.